A single sample gave rise to the 3 T cell receptor beta chains below, sequenced in a study of shared clonotypes between healthy human individuals. TCRdb's copy holds only in-frame clones and misses some; the assay was immunoSEQ multiplex PCR. The table has hundreds of thousands of clones, 90% to 96% seen once. Sequencing was performed on naive CD4+ T cells sorted from blood. This sample's subset: CD45RA+ positively selected. All receptors derive from a woman aged 25-40 years in good health.

The V call is TRBV5-1, the J call TRBJ2-6; D remains ambiguous. V gave up 7 bases and J gave up 0 bases, with 11 bases separating them. The CDR3 contains 15 residues. In germline, CDR1 is SGHRS, CDR2 YFSETQ. In DNA form, the CDR3 reads TGCGCCAGCTCCCTAACCTTCTCTGGGGCCAACGTCCTGACTTTC. This translates into CASSLTFSGANVLTF.

The chain uses TRBV7-8 and TRBJ2-3; TRBD2 aligns across 11 bases. Germline V gene sequence: CDR1 SGHVS, CDR2 FQNEAQ. The CDR3 extends over 18 amino acids. V gave up 5 bases and J gave up 3 bases; unmatched junction bases: 13. The CDR3, as DNA: TGTGCCAGCAGCAAAGAACCCGGACTAGCGGGTTCTACAGATACGCAGTATTTT. Protein sequence: CASSKEPGLAGSTDTQYF. Full variable domain (rest looked up from reference TRBV7-8 and TRBJ2-3): GAGVSQSPRYKVAKRGQDVALRCDPISGHVSLFWYQQALGQGPEFLTYFQNEAQLDKSGLPSDRFFAERPEGSVSTLKIQRTQQEDSAVYLCASSKEPGLAGSTDTQYFGPGTRLTVL.

This chain connects TRBV4-1 to TRBJ2-3; the match to TRBD1 covers 9 bases. This CDR3 contains 16 residues. Germline lookup yields CDR1 MGHRA and CDR2 YSYEKL. Trimming took 2 bases from V and 0 from J; bases not matched to a gene: 3. The DNA for the CDR3 is TGCGCCAGCAGCCAACGGACAGGGGCTAGCACAGATACGCAGTATTTT. This translates into CASSQRTGASTDTQYF.